This T cell receptor (beta chain) was retrieved from a study of T cells after yellow fever vaccination. Study-level information: Preparation of the low-cell-number fractions used SMART-Seq v4 Ultra Low Input.

TCR cDNA was made by 5'RACE template switching, adding a universal primer site and UMIs. TCRdb re-called the 5' RACE reads through MiXCR, storing one row per CDR3 protein. The sample lists 95,000 to 150,000 distinct CDR3 sequences, about 15% occurring once. Concerning this clonotype: Its matching antigen is unknown.

Germline CDR1 and CDR2: MGHRA and YSYEKL. The CDR3 runs 15 residues. The V end lost 0 bases, the J end lost 3 bases, and 11 bases lay between the germline ends. Whole-study results and caveats: Boosting was followed by the reappearance of most primary-vaccination clones (under 97% CD4, about 88% CD8). Only a small proportion of the clonotypes turned up in both the CD4 and the CD8 compartments, likely arising from convergent recombination.

This clonotype was obtained from a man aged 18-30 years who received the YFV17D yellow fever vaccine. The input for sequencing was CD8+ T cells sorted from PBMCs, taken 5 days after the yellow fever booster vaccination. The chain employs TRBV4-1 and TRBJ1-1; D perhaps matches TRBD1 (5 bases). CDR3 protein: CASSQDALGDTEAFF. The CDR3 region has the DNA TGCGCCAGCAGCCAAGATGCCCTAGGGGACACTGAAGCTTTCTTT.